This TCR beta chain was obtained from a study of blood T cell repertoires in COVID-19. Study in general: PBMCs, B-cell-depleted T cells, or T cells provided the cDNA or gDNA that made up the material.

The count of this clone is one. This CDR3 contains 13 residues. Germline-derived CDR1 and CDR2 are LGHDT and YNNKEL (reference sequence). With 3 bases clipped from V and 3 bases from J, the junction kept 2 bases outside the gene matches. In the original processing: Nucleated cell counts were estimated from reference gene primer amplification. Sequencing used immunoSEQ multiplex PCR; TCRdb keeps in-frame clones, though not all of them. V and J calls and clone size are as listed in that table; D and trimming were resolved from the DNA. The sample carries fewer than 350,000 clones, approximately 90% recorded once.

This chain links TRBV3-1 (or the pseudogene TRBV3-2) with TRBJ2-7, with 7 nucleotides matching TRBD2. This clonotype originated in a woman in her twenties or thirties with COVID-19, enrolled during active disease. Sequencing input: peripheral blood. For the CDR3, the DNA is TGTGCCAGCAGCCAGCTAGCGGACTACGAGCAGTACTTC. Amino acid sequence: CASSQLADYEQYF.